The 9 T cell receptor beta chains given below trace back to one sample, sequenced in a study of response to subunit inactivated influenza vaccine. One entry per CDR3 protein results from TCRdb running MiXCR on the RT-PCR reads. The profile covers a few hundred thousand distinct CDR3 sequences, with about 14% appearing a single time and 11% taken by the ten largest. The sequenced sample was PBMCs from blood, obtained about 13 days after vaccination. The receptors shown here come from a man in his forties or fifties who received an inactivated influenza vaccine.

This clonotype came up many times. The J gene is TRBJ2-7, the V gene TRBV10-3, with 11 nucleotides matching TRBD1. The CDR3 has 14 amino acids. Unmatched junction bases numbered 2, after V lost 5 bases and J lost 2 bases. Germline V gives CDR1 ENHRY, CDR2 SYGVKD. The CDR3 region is CAISPGQGAYEQYF. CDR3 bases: TGTGCCATCAGTCCGGGACAGGGGGCCTACGAGCAGTACTTC.

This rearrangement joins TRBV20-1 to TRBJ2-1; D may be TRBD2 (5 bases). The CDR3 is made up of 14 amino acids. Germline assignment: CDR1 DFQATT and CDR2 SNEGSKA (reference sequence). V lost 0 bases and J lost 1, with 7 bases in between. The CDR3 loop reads CSARELDSYNEQFF. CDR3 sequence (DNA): TGCAGTGCTAGAGAACTAGATTCCTACAATGAGCAGTTCTTC.

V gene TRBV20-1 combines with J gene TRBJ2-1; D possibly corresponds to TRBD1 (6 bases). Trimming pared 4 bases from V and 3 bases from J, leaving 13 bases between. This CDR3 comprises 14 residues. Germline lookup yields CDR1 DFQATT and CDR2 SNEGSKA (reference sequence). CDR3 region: CSANRDTFYNEQFF. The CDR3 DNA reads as TGCAGTGCTAACCGGGACACTTTCTACAATGAGCAGTTCTTC.

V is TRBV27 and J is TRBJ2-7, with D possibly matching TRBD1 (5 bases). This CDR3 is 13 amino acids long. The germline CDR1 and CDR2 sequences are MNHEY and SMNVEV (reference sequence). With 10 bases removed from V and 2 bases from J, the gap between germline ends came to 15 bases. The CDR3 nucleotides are TGTGCCACCCAGAAGGGGATCGCCTACGAGCAGTACTTC. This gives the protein CATQKGIAYEQYF.

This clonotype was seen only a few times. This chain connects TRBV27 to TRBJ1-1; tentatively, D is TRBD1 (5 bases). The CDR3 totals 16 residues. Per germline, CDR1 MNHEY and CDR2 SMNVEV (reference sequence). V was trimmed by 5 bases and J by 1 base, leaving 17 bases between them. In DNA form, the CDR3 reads TGTGCCAGCAGTCTAAGGGTTACAGGAGGGAACACTGAAGCTTTCTTT. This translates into CASSLRVTGGNTEAFF.

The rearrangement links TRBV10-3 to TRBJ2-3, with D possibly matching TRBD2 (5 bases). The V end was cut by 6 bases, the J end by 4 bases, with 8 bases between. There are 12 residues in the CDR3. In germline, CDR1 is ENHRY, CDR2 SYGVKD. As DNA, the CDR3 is TGTGCCATCAGAAACGGGGCAGATACGCAGTATTTT. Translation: CAIRNGADTQYF.

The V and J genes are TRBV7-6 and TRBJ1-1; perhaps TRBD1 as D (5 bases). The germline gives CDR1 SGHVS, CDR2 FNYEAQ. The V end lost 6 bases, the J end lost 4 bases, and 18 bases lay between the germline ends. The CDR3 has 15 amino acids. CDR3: CASRVMDTQGTEAFF. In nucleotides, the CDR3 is TGTGCCAGCAGGGTAATGGATACCCAGGGCACTGAAGCTTTCTTT.

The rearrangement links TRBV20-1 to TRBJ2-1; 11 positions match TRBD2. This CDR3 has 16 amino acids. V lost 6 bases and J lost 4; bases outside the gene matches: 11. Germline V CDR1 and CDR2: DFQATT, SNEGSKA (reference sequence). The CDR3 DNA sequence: TGCAGTGCCCTAACCCTTCTAGCGGGAGGTTACAATGAGCAGTTCTTC. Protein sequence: CSALTLLAGGYNEQFF.

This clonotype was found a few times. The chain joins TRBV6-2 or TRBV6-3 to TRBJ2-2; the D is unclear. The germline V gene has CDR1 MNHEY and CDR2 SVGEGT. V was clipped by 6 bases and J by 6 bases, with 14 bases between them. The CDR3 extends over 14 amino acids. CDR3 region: CASSLPSPAGELFF. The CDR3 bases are TGTGCCAGCAGCCTACCCTCGCCCGCCGGGGAGCTGTTTTTT.